These T cell receptor beta chains were read from a single sample in a study of T cells in tuberculosis. Using immunoSEQ multiplex PCR, the repertoire was profiled, and TCRdb retains in-frame clones only, with some absent. This sample carries 25,000 to 30,000 clones, 80% to 95% of them seen once, and the ten largest clones take about 4.9%. Source material: PBMCs. The source is a donor between 10 and 35 years old with latent tuberculosis or without tuberculosis infection. CDR3s include the opening cysteine and the closing phenylalanine or tryptophan. D genes are given only for firm matches. A clone size is listed for some rows: how often the clone was seen (once, few, many), or a class if it is expanded.

J,D,V,size,DNA,CDR3
TRBJ2-7,TRBD1,TRBV7-6,-,TGTGCCAGCAGCCAACAACCTTCCCGGACAGGTCCCTACGAGCAGTACTTC,CASSQQPSRTGPYEQYF
TRBJ2-3,TRBD2,TRBV7-6,-,TGTGCCAGCAGCTCAATCCTAGCGGGGGGGCACGATACGCAGTATTTT,CASSSILAGGHDTQYF
TRBJ2-2,TRBD2,TRBV28,once,TGTGCCAGCAGTCCGCTAGCGGCGAACACCGGGGAGCTGTTTTTT,CASSPLAANTGELFF
TRBJ2-3,TRBD2,TRBV11-2,-,TGTGCCAGCAGCAAATTCACTAGCGGGGGGGGTGATACGCAGTATTTT,CASSKFTSGGGDTQYF
TRBJ1-2,-,TRBV4-2,-,TGTGCCAGCAGCCAAGATAGAGAGGGATCGTGGGGCTACACCTTC,CASSQDREGSWGYTF
TRBJ2-3,TRBD2,TRBV7-2,-,TGTGCCAGCAGCCCACTAGCGGGTCAAGATACGCAGTATTTT,CASSPLAGQDTQYF
TRBJ1-5,-,TRBV7-3,once,TGTGCCAGCAGCTGGGGGCAGGGCCAGCCCCAGCATTTT,CASSWGQGQPQHF
TRBJ2-7,TRBD2,TRBV18,-,TGTGCCAGCTCACCACCGGGACTAGCGGACTACGAGCAGTACTTC,CASSPPGLADYEQYF
TRBJ1-2,TRBD1,TRBV2,-,TGTGCCAGCCGAAGGCTGGACAGGGGGGACGATGGCTACACCTTC,CASRRLDRGDDGYTF
TRBJ2-5,-,TRBV28,-,TGTGCCAGCAGTTACTGTATCGATCGCCTCCAAGAGACCCAGTACTTC,CASSYCIDRLQETQYF
TRBJ2-6,TRBD2,TRBV2,-,TGTGCCAGCAAGGCGGGGGGCGGAATCTCTGGGGCCAACGTCCTGACTTTC,CASKAGGGISGANVLTF
TRBJ2-7,-,TRBV6-5,-,TGTGCCAGCAGTTCCCCGGGACTCGGCTACGAGCAGTACTTC,CASSSPGLGYEQYF
TRBJ2-1,TRBD2,TRBV4-1,-,TGCGCCAGCAGCCCCGTCCTGGTTAGCGGGAGATATAATGAGCAGTTCTTC,CASSPVLVSGRYNEQFF
TRBJ1-6,-,TRBV28,-,TGTGCCACCCGGGGACACTATAATTCACCCCTCCACTTT,CATRGHYNSPLHF
TRBJ2-1,-,TRBV7-9,-,TGTGCCAGCAGTTTCACAGGGACCAATAATGAGCAGTTCTTC,CASSFTGTNNEQFF
TRBJ2-7,TRBD2,TRBV20-1,-,TGCAGTGGGGGACTAGACTACGAGCAGTACTTC,CSGGLDYEQYF
TRBJ1-2,TRBD1,TRBV5-4,-,TGTGCCAGCAGCTCCCAGGGATCGGACAGGGACACCTTC,CASSSQGSDRDTF
TRBJ1-1,TRBD1,TRBV5-1,-,TGCGCCAGCAGCTTTGGAGGGGGCGAAACTGAAGCTTTCTTT,CASSFGGGETEAFF